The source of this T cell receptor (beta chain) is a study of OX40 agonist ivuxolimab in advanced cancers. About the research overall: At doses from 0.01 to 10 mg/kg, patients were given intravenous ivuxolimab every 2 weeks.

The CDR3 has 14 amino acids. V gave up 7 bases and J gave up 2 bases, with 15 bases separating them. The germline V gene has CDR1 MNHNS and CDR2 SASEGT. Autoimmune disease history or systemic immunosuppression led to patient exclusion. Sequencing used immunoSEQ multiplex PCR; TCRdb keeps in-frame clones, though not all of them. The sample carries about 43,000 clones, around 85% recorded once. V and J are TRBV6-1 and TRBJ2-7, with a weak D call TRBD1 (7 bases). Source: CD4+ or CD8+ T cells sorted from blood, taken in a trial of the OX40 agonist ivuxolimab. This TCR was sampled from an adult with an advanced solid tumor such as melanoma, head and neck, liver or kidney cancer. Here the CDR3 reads CASNSGGSTYEQYF. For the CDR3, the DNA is TGTGCCAGCAACTCAGGGGGGTCAACCTACGAGCAGTACTTC.